One T cell receptor beta chain is described in this entry. Its antigen is currently unknown. A clone one base away is much larger, so this may be a read error. These data come from a study of regulatory T cells in long-lasting Graves disease. At the level of the study: Antithyroid drug intake by newly diagnosed Graves' patients had lasted under 3 months.

Study-wide results and limits: Persistent patients shared more public clonotypes (under 3,000) than newly diagnosed patients (around 1,000).

Time point of the sample: newly diagnosed GD, antithyroid drugs for less than 3 months. From PBMCs, RNA was extracted and then used to make the TCR library. Building the TCR beta libraries relied on iRepertoire HTBI primers, and CDR3 regions underwent Arm-PCR. One entry per CDR3 protein, called by TCRdb with MiXCR from the multiplex PCR reads. This table has hundreds of thousands of distinct CDR3 sequences, roughly 15% appearing once. The data were also submitted as part of a second study, on T cells in Graves' hyperthyroidism and ophthalmopathy. This second study says: Exclusions: uncontrolled infection, other autoimmune disease, pregnancy, lactation.

Specimen: peripheral blood mononuclear cells (PBMCs), collected at new diagnosis, from a patient treated with antithyroid drugs. This clonotype was obtained from a woman aged 25-40 years with Graves disease.

The CDR3 reads CAGTLGTGVEKLFF. CDR3 DNA sequence: TGTGCTGGCACCCTTGGGACAGGGGTTGAAAAACTGTTTTTT. The chain has TRBV6-2 or TRBV6-3 and TRBJ1-4; TRBD1 matches 10 bases. CDR1 MNHEY and CDR2 SVGEGT come from the germline V gene. CDR3 length: 14 residues.